The entry below gives a single TCR beta chain sequence along with its context. This table comes from immunoSEQ multiplex PCR, and its TCRdb copy is limited to in-frame clones, with some not included. The sample contains around 140,000 clones, approximately 90% of which appear only once. This entry comes from a study of blood T cell repertoires in COVID-19. Whole-study context: T cells, B-cell-depleted T cells, or PBMCs provided the cDNA or gDNA that served as material.

V shed 5 bases and J 8 bases; nucleotides not matched to a gene: 9. Germline V lookup: CDR1 MNHEY, CDR2 SMNVEV (reference sequence). The CDR3 is 15 residues long. The receptor's source is a man in his 70s with active COVID-19. Sequenced material: peripheral blood. The chain is built from TRBV27 and TRBJ2-7, with 13 bases lining up with TRBD2. DNA of the CDR3: TGTGCCAGCAGTCCGTGGACTAGCGGGAGTCTAAAGCAGTACTTC. Its translation: CASSPWTSGSLKQYF.